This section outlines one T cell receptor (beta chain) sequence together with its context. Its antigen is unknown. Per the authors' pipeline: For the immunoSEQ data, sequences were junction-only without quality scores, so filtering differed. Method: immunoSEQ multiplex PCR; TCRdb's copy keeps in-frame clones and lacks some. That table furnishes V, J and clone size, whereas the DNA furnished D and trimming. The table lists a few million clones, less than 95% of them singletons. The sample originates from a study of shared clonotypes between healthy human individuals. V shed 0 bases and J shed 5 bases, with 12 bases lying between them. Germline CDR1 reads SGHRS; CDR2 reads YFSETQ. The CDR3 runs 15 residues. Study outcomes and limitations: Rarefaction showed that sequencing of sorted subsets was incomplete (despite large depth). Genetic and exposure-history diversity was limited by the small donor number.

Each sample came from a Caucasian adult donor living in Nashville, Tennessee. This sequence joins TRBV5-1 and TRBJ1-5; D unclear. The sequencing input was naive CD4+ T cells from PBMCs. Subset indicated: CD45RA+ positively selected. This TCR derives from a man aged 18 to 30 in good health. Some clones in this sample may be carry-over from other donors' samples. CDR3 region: CASSLEGNQDQPQHF. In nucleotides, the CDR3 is TGCGCCAGCAGCTTGGAAGGTAATCAGGATCAGCCCCAGCATTTT.